The text below deals with one T cell receptor beta chain. This clonotype was seen repeatedly, ten times or more. Its antigen is currently not known. Per-base quality was not reported, and no clone a single base away is much larger than it. This entry belongs to a study of T cell repertoires in cytomegalovirus infection (dated by TCRdb to 2018 to 2020). For the wider study: Donor HLA type was relevant to the analysis, as public TCR beta signatures indicated carriage of CMV infection together with the matching HLA type.

The cysteine opens and the phenylalanine closes a CDR3 of 13 amino acids. Only CDR3 DNA remains: 39 bases, in frame from the first base. CDR1 and CDR2 (SGDLS, YYNGEE) derive from the germline V gene. V is shortened by 5 bases, J by 0 bases, and the region joining them spans 8 bases. Summary of the overall study and its limitations: The ex vivo response was dominated by HLA-C-restricted CMV-specific TCR beta clonotypes, which also provided the single most frequent clonotype in two of eight donors. In both this cohort and an independent roughly 330-donor cohort, the cumulative frequency of public TCR beta family members distinguished carriers of CMV infection plus the relevant HLA type.

The instrument was an Illumina HiSeq 1500. Using fastp at Q25 and MiXCR, TCRdb reprocessed the public reads and kept productive beta chains. Rows matching on CDR3 protein sequence are summarized as one entry with the most common DNA and genes. Present in this sample are roughly 250,000 distinct CDR3 sequences, under 25% of which were seen just once. About 20% of the sample lies in the top ten. The rearrangement joined TRBV9 to TRBJ1-1; the best D guess is TRBD1, with 5 bases matching. The material sequenced was CD8+ T cells from PBMCs. This TCR derives from a human donor in good health (CMV status not recorded). Some clones in this sample may be carry-over from other donors' samples. The nucleotide sequence is TGTGCCAGCAGTAAGGGGATGAACACTGAAGCTTTCTTT. It is translated as CASSKGMNTEAFF.